This T cell receptor (beta chain) is from a study of OX40 agonist ivuxolimab in advanced cancers. About the study: Every 2 weeks, ivuxolimab was infused into the patients intravenously at between 0.01 and 10 mg/kg. Study-wide findings and caveats: Expanded clones belonging to CD8+ T cells outnumbered, on average, those of CD4+.

Worth noting for this clone: Its specificity is unknown.

Using immunoSEQ multiplex PCR, the repertoire was profiled, and TCRdb retains in-frame clones only, with some absent. This sample has approximately 78,000 clones, with about 85% found just once. The CDR3 covers 17 residues. The V and J ends lost 3 bases and 6 bases respectively, with 21 bases between them. The germline CDR1 and CDR2 sequences are SGHDN and FVKESK. The chain links TRBV14 to TRBJ2-1, with a possible D match to TRBD1 (6 bases). The TCR comes from an adult with an advanced solid tumor such as melanoma, head and neck, liver or kidney cancer. Here the sequenced sample was CD4+ or CD8+ T cells sorted from blood, taken in a trial of the OX40 agonist ivuxolimab. Here the CDR3 DNA reads TGTGCCAGCAGCCAGCCCACACAGGGTTCCTCTTTCAATGAGCAGTTCTTC. The encoded protein is CASSQPTQGSSFNEQFF.